This record covers a single TCR beta chain. Its antigen remains unknown. The sample originates from a study of T-cell memory formation after mild COVID-19. Study-wide results and limits: A second wave expanding day 15 to 37 was CD4+-biased; contracting clones were balanced. Contracting CD4+ clones sat mainly in CM and EM; CD8+ in EMRA.

Via MiXCR, TCRdb re-called the 5' RACE reads, giving one row per CDR3 protein. The table lists 150,000 to 200,000 distinct CDR3 sequences, around a tenth of them singletons. The germline gives CDR1 MNHEY, CDR2 SVGEGT. Trimming at V came to 0 bases and at J to 5 bases, leaving 3 bases not matched to a gene. CDR3 size: 14 residues. The sequence was obtained from a young man who had mild COVID-19 (a few samples of this study predate the infection). Cell type and time point are not known. The V and J genes are TRBV6-2 or TRBV6-3 and TRBJ1-2, with TRBD1 matching over 7 bases. Sequencing was performed on PBMCs or a T cell subset sorted from them (not recorded which). DNA for the CDR3: TGTGCCAGCAGTTACTCGATGACAGGGTATGGCTACACCTTC. This translates into CASSYSMTGYGYTF.